Sequencing of this TCR beta chain was carried out in a study of T-cell memory formation after mild COVID-19. Study overall: The TCR clusters were mostly specific to one donor. General observations from the study: Chiefly within CM and EM were the contracting CD4+ clones; CD8+ ones were within EMRA.

About this clonotype: No antigen is known for it. In this CDR3 the conserved last residue, phenylalanine or tryptophan, is missing, so a read error is likely.

V dropped 4 bases and J dropped 8 bases, with 16 bases sitting between them. Germline loops: CDR1 SGHRS, CDR2 YFSETQ. The CDR3 extends over 14 amino acids. TCR alpha and TCR beta cDNA libraries with sample barcodes and UMIs came from 5'RACE using constant-segment primers. TCRdb processed the 5' RACE reads anew with MiXCR; each CDR3 protein has one entry. The table includes around 500,000 distinct CDR3 sequences, roughly 20% detected once. The source of this sequence is an adult woman who had mild COVID-19 (a few samples of this study predate the infection). Cell type and time point are not known. The specimen was PBMCs or a T cell subset sorted from them (not recorded which). This chain uses TRBV5-1 with TRBJ2-4, with D perhaps TRBD2 (6 bases). In DNA form, the CDR3 reads TGCGCCAGCAGCGGGGGGACGGGGCAGGACATTCAGTACGTC. This translates into CASSGGTGQDIQYV.